The 20 T cell receptor beta chains below come from one sample, sequenced in a study of blood T cells in healthy people across ages. The use of a sample-barcoded 5' primer and a J-beta primer mix characterized a second PCR of roughly 6 to 11 cycles. MiXCR, applied by TCRdb to the 5' RACE reads, yields one record per CDR3 protein. Of about 1,500,000 distinct CDR3 sequences listed, roughly 28% are singletons. Sequencing used blood. The source is a woman aged 25-40 years in good health.

This clonotype was seen only a few times. This chain connects TRBV3-1 to TRBJ1-5, with TRBD1 matching 10 bases. Germline trimming cut 5 bases from V and 9 bases from J; bases unmatched to any gene: 13. Germline CDR1 is LGHDT and CDR2 is YNNKEL (reference sequence). This CDR3 has 16 residues. This CDR3 reads CASSDKGQGTHAPQHF. Here the CDR3 DNA reads TGTGCCAGCAGCGACAAGGGACAGGGGACCCATGCGCCCCAGCATTTT.

The table lists this clonotype with a few counts. The chain links TRBV20-1 to TRBJ2-1, with 9 bases that match TRBD2. Trimming took 3 bases from V and 9 from J; bases not matched to a gene: 15. This CDR3 is 16 amino acids long. CDR1 DFQATT and CDR2 SNEGSKA come from the germline V gene (reference sequence). The CDR3 reads CSARFRGREGLGEQFF. For the CDR3, the DNA is TGCAGTGCTAGGTTCCGGGGGCGGGAGGGCCTAGGTGAGCAGTTCTTC.

In its sample, this clonotype was seen many times. This chain connects TRBV28 to TRBJ2-7, with TRBD1 matching over 10 bases. Germline CDR1 and CDR2: MDHEN and SYDVKM. CDR3 length: 14 residues. V shed 6 bases and J 4 bases; nucleotides not matched to a gene: 6. CDR3 in amino acids: CASSAPDRGYEQYF. CDR3 sequence (DNA): TGTGCCAGCAGCGCACCGGACAGGGGGTACGAGCAGTACTTC.

This clonotype was found many times. The chain couples TRBV24-1 to TRBJ2-2; 11 positions match TRBD1. The germline V gene encodes CDR1 KGHDR and CDR2 SFDVKD. The CDR3 contains 16 residues. Trimming cost V 2 bases and J 6 bases; bases outside gene matches: 4. CDR3 protein: CATSDSGQGAAGELFF. In DNA, the CDR3 is TGTGCCACCAGTGATTCCGGACAGGGGGCGGCCGGGGAGCTGTTTTTT.

This clonotype has a handful of counts. This sequence joins TRBV12-3 or TRBV12-4 and TRBJ2-5; the D gene could be TRBD1 or TRBD2 (5 bases each). This CDR3 region has 16 residues. V was clipped by 1 base and J by 6 bases, with 18 bases between them. The CDR3 spells CASSLGSRGGKQTQYF. The CDR3, as DNA: TGTGCCAGCAGTTTAGGTTCGAGGGGTGGGAAGCAGACCCAGTACTTC.

This clonotype was seen more than once but under ten times. The chain uses TRBV7-9 and TRBJ2-7; TRBD1 agrees at 8 bases. Germline assignment: CDR1 SEHNR and CDR2 FQNEAQ (reference sequence). The CDR3 is made up of 15 amino acids. Trimming at V came to 4 bases and at J to 4 bases, leaving 9 bases not matched to a gene. The CDR3 region is CASSSVDRAIYEQYF. The CDR3 region has the DNA TGTGCCAGCAGCTCAGTGGACAGGGCCATTTACGAGCAGTACTTC.

Turning to this clonotype: This clone may be a read error of a much larger clone one base away. V usage is TRBV29-1 and J usage is TRBJ2-4; tentative D call: TRBD2 (6 bases). Judging by the DNA end, TRBJ2-7 fits better; the J call may be wrong. The CDR3 has 12 residues. In germline, CDR1 is SQVTM, CDR2 ANQGSEA. The CDR3 bases are TGCAGCGGGAGGGACTCCTCCTACGAGCAGTACTTC. This gives the protein CSGRDSSYEQYF.

This clonotype has only a few counts. This chain connects TRBV20-1 to TRBJ1-1, with D uncertain. CDR1 is DFQATT, CDR2 SNEGSKA, per germline (reference sequence). Trimming pared 5 bases from V and 1 base from J, leaving 5 bases between. The CDR3 sequence is 11 residues long. The CDR3 coding sequence is TGCAGTGCTTGGAAGAACACTGAAGCTTTCTTT. Protein: CSAWKNTEAFF.

This chain uses TRBV20-1 with TRBJ2-1; 12 bases map to TRBD2. The germline V gene encodes CDR1 DFQATT and CDR2 SNEGSKA (reference sequence). The CDR3 has 18 amino acids. The V segment lost 5 bases and the J segment 2 bases; nucleotides outside the gene matches: 13. CDR3 sequence (DNA): TGCAGTGCTCCCGCCGTCCTAGCGGGGGGGCCCACCTACAATGAGCAGTTCTTC. Its translation is CSAPAVLAGGPTYNEQFF.

CDR3 bases: TGTGCCAGCAGTGATTCGGGGGGCCGACAGCCCCAGCATTTT. As protein: CASSDSGGRQPQHF. The V call is TRBV6-6, the J call TRBJ1-5; maybe TRBD1 (6 bases). Germline lookup yields CDR1 MNHNY and CDR2 SVGAGI (reference sequence). The CDR3 extends over 14 amino acids. V lost 5 bases to trimming and J lost 7 bases, with 15 bases between them.

This chain joins TRBV20-1 and TRBJ2-7; D possibly corresponds to TRBD1 (6 bases). CDR1 is DFQATT, CDR2 SNEGSKA, per germline (reference sequence). The CDR3 contains 14 residues. Trimming took 5 bases from V and 1 from J, leaving 15 bases between them. The CDR3 region is CSAPTSQGSYEQYF. The CDR3 nucleotides are TGCAGTGCTCCAACAAGCCAGGGGTCCTACGAGCAGTACTTC.

This clonotype was found a few times. The chain combines TRBV20-1 with TRBJ2-7, with 9 bases matching TRBD2. The CDR3 is 14 amino acids. Losses at the gene ends were 2 bases for V and 6 bases for J; bases not matched to a gene: 8. From germline, CDR1 is DFQATT and CDR2 SNEGSKA (reference sequence). The CDR3 here is CSARKWSGRTEQYF. DNA for the CDR3: TGCAGTGCTAGAAAGTGGAGCGGGAGGACCGAGCAGTACTTC.

V gene TRBV12-3 or TRBV12-4 combines with J gene TRBJ2-4, with TRBD2 as a possible D gene (5 bases). Trimming took off 6 bases at V and 13 bases at J, with 22 bases between the two ends. The length of the CDR3 is 14 residues. The CDR3 loop is CASSQLERFNEQYF. CDR3 coding DNA: TGTGCCAGCAGCCAACTAGAGCGGTTCAATGAGCAGTACTTC.

The chain couples TRBV7-9 to TRBJ2-4; D gene ambiguous. Trimming stripped 2 bases from V and 4 bases from J, with 12 bases between. The germline V gene encodes CDR1 SEHNR and CDR2 FQNEAQ (reference sequence). The CDR3 consists of 15 residues. The CDR3 sequence is CASSLSVEWKNIQYF. The CDR3, as DNA: TGTGCCAGCAGCTTAAGCGTGGAGTGGAAAAACATTCAGTACTTC. The full variable domain, completed using reference TRBV7-9 and TRBJ2-4, is DTGVSQNPRHKITKRGQNVTFRCDPISEHNRLYWYRQTLGQGPEFLTYFQNEAQLEKSRLLSDRFSAERPKGSFSTLEIQRTEQGDSAMYLCASSLSVEWKNIQYFGAGTRLSVL.

The rearrangement uses TRBV27 and TRBJ2-5; 8 bases line up with TRBD2. This CDR3 comprises 16 residues. The ends lost 3 bases at V and 7 bases at J; junction bases unmatched: 13. CDR1 is MNHEY, CDR2 SMNVEV, per germline (reference sequence). The CDR3 spells CASSFSPLAGWGTQYF. In nucleotides, the CDR3 is TGTGCCAGCAGTTTCAGTCCCTTAGCGGGGTGGGGGACCCAGTACTTC.

The chain uses TRBV5-1 and TRBJ1-6; D perhaps matches TRBD1 (5 bases). The CDR3 length is 14 residues. V was pared by 2 bases and J by 8 bases, with 11 bases between. Germline V gene data show CDR1 as SGHRS and CDR2 as YFSETQ. CDR3: CASSLDPQDSPLHF. DNA of the CDR3: TGCGCCAGCAGCTTAGATCCACAGGATTCACCCCTCCACTTT. The full variable domain, in which reference TRBV5-1 and TRBJ1-6 provide the parts outside the CDR3, is KAGVTQTPRYLIKTRGQQVTLSCSPISGHRSVSWYQQTPGQGLQFLFEYFSETQRNKGNFPGRFSGRQFSNSRSEMNVSTLELGDSALYLCASSLDPQDSPLHFGNGTRLTVT.

The chain links TRBV7-9 to TRBJ1-2; no clear D. Per the germline V gene, CDR1 is SEHNR and CDR2 is FQNEAQ (reference sequence). V shed 5 bases and J shed 2 bases, with 18 bases lying between them. This CDR3 comprises 16 residues. The CDR3 DNA reads TGTGCCAGCAGCGACGGTTTGGTTTCGGGAAACTATGGCTACACCTTC. Translated, it gives CASSDGLVSGNYGYTF.

The J gene is TRBJ1-1, the V gene TRBV28; 11 bases align to TRBD1. Germline V gene lookup returns CDR1 MDHEN and CDR2 SYDVKM. This CDR3 region has 14 residues. V was pared by 7 bases and J by 7 bases, with 8 bases of the junction left unmatched. In DNA form, the CDR3 reads TGTGCCAGCAACAATGGACAGGGGGCTGGTGAAGCTTTCTTT. Its protein is CASNNGQGAGEAFF.

This clonotype was seen a handful of times. This sequence joins TRBV13 and TRBJ2-1; D may be TRBD1 (5 bases). The CDR3 consists of 14 residues. Germline-derived CDR1 and CDR2 are PRHDT and FYEKMQ (reference sequence). Trimming took 5 bases from V and 0 from J, leaving 8 bases between them. CDR3 DNA: TGTGCCAGCAGCACCAGGGTCTCCTACAATGAGCAGTTCTTC. This translates into CASSTRVSYNEQFF.

The V call is TRBV5-5, the J call TRBJ2-1; 11 nucleotides align to TRBD2. With V trimmed by 0 bases and J by 7 bases, 6 bases remained unmatched. The CDR3 totals 16 residues. In germline, CDR1 is SGHKS, CDR2 YYEKEE (reference sequence). This chain's CDR3 is CASSLASASGGNEQFF. The CDR3 DNA sequence: TGTGCCAGCAGCTTGGCCTCGGCTAGCGGGGGGAATGAGCAGTTCTTC.